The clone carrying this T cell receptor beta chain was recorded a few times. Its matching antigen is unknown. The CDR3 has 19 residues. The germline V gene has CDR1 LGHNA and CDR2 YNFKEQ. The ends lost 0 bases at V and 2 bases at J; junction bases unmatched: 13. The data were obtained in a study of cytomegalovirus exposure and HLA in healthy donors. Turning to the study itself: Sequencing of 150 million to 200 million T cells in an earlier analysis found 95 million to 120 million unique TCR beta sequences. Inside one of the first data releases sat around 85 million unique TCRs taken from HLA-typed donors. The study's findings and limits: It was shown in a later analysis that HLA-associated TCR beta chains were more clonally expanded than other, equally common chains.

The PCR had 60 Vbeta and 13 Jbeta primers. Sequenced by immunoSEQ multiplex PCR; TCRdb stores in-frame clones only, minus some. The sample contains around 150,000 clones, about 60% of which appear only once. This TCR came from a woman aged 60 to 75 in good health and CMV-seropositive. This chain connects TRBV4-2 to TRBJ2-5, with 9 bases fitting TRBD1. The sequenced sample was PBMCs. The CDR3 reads CASSQDGTGSLSGQETQYF. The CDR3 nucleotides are TGTGCCAGCAGCCAAGATGGGACAGGGAGTTTGAGCGGACAAGAGACCCAGTACTTC.